This T cell receptor beta chain was sequenced for a study of cytomegalovirus exposure and HLA in healthy donors. Whole-study findings and limits: A classifier reportedly called cytomegalovirus status with high sensitivity and specificity. In an earlier analysis, in under 700 donors, most V segments appeared productive either ~87% or ~30% of the time.

It was with 60 Vbeta and 13 Jbeta primers that the PCR ran. Here immunoSEQ multiplex PCR was the method, and the copy in TCRdb shows in-frame clones only, minus some. The table shows roughly 100,000 clones, with 73% occurring only once. In the case of this clone: Its antigen is currently unknown.

Each donor was healthy, and each was a bone marrow donor. This CDR3 comprises 12 residues. CDR1 and CDR2 from the germline V gene are GTSNPN and SVGIG (reference sequence). V was pared by 1 base and J by 4 bases, with 6 bases between. The gene calls are TRBV30 and TRBJ2-3, with TRBD1 as a possible D gene (6 bases). The source is a man aged 40-49 years in good health and CMV-seronegative. Sequencing input: PBMCs. This CDR3 reads CAWSAGADTQYF. The CDR3 region has the DNA TGTGCCTGGAGTGCAGGGGCAGATACGCAGTATTTT.